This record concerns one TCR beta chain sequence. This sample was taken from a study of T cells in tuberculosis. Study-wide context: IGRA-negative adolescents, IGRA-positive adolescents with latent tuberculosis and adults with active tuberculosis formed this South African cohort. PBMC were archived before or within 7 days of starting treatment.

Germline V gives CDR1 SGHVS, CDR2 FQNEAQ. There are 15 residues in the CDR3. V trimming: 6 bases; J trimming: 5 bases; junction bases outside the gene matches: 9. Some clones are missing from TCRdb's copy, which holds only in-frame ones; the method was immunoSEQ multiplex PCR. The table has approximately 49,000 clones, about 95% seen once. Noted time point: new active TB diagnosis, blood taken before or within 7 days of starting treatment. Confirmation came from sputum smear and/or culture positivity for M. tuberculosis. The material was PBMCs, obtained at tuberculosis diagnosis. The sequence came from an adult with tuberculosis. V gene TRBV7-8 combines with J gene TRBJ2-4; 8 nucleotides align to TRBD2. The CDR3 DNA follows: TGTGCCAGCAGGGCACGGGAGGGCGAGGAAAACATTCAGTACTTC. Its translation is CASRAREGEENIQYF.